This T cell receptor beta chain was sequenced in a study of cytomegalovirus exposure and HLA in healthy donors. Study observations and caveats: Highly shared variants forming one cluster were likely a sequencing artifact. Information on immune exposure was restricted to one variable (CMV serostatus). The authors listed around 150 TCR beta chains as cytomegalovirus-associated. Roughly uniform depth of sequencing across donors was assumed in presence/absence analyses.

Trimming cost V 4 bases and J 9 bases; bases outside gene matches: 4. CDR3 length equals 14 residues. Germline V gene sequence: CDR1 MNHEY, CDR2 SMNVEV (reference sequence). This clone was seen a handful of times. What it recognizes is unknown. Primers: 60 Vbeta forward and 13 Jbeta reverse. TCRdb's copy holds only in-frame clones and misses some; the assay was immunoSEQ multiplex PCR. The sample shows roughly 150,000 clones, roughly 70% of them seen only once. The source material was PBMCs. The V and J genes are TRBV27 and TRBJ1-6, with TRBD1 matching 9 bases. The clonotype comes from a human donor in good health. This CDR3 is CASSWTGVSSPLHF. CDR3 nucleotide sequence: TGTGCCAGCAGTTGGACAGGGGTGAGTTCACCCCTCCACTTT.